These T cell receptor beta chains were read from a single sample in a study of blood T cell repertoires in COVID-19. Clones were read by immunoSEQ multiplex PCR, and TCRdb kept only the in-frame ones, dropping some. Here the sample spans roughly 380,000 clones, about 92% being singletons. The sequenced sample consisted of peripheral blood. Source of these receptors: a woman aged 55-69 years with COVID-19, enrolled during active disease. Each CDR3 is given with its conserved first and last residue. A D gene is named only where the DNA matches it firmly. Only part of the rows carry a size: once, few, many, or a class if the clone is expanded.

>.|TRBJ1-2|.|TRBV12-3/TRBV12-4
TGTGCCAGCAGTCAGGCCGACTATGGCTACACCTTC
CASSQADYGYTF
>.|TRBJ2-1|.|TRBV5-1
TGCGCCAGCAGCCCGCCGGGACTCCAAAAGCAGTTCTTC
CASSPPGLQKQFF
>.|TRBJ1-1|TRBD1|TRBV11-2
TGTGCCAGCAGCCCGAGACAGGGTTTGAACACTGAAGCTTTCTTT
CASSPRQGLNTEAFF
>.|TRBJ1-5|.|TRBV7-8
TGTGCCAGCAGCTTAACCAACAGGGTTAGCAATCAGCCCCAGCATTTT
CASSLTNRVSNQPQHF
>.|TRBJ1-2|.|TRBV7-2
TGTGCCAGCAGCTTAGCTGGGGGGATCGGCTATGGCTACACCTTC
CASSLAGGIGYGYTF
>.|TRBJ1-5|.|TRBV6-5
TGTGCCAGCAGTTACTCGCGGGACAATCAGCCCCAGCATTTT
CASSYSRDNQPQHF
>.|TRBJ1-3|.|TRBV19
TGTGCCAGTAGATCGGGGAGGTACTCTGGAAACACCATATATTTT
CASRSGRYSGNTIYF
>.|TRBJ1-4|.|TRBV5-8
TGTGCCAGCAGCTTGACCAGGGGCGGCCTTGCAACTAATGAAAAACTGTTTTTT
CASSLTRGGLATNEKLFF
>.|TRBJ2-7|TRBD1|TRBV7-8
TGTGCCAGCAGCTTAGGGCCAGGGGGCTACGAGCAGTACTTC
CASSLGPGGYEQYF
>.|TRBJ1-4|TRBD1|TRBV5-1
TGCGCCAGCAGCTTGACAGGGGGAAAAGAAAAACTGTTTTTT
CASSLTGGKEKLFF
>.|TRBJ2-5|TRBD2|TRBV7-6
TGTGCCAGCAGCCAACTAGCGGGGGGGCCCCAGACCCAGTACTTC
CASSQLAGGPQTQYF
>once|TRBJ1-4|.|TRBV20-1
TGCAGTGCTAGTTCACTTACAGAACACCTAACCTTTAATGAAAAACTGTTTTTT
CSASSLTEHLTFNEKLFF
>few|TRBJ2-3|TRBD1|TRBV11-2
TGTGCCAGCAGCCGAGGCCGACAGGGTTCAGATACGCAGTATTTT
CASSRGRQGSDTQYF
>.|TRBJ2-7|TRBD1|TRBV4-1
TGCGCCAGCAGCCAAGGGGATGGGAGACAGGGGAGAAACTACGAGCAGTACTTC
CASSQGDGRQGRNYEQYF
>once|TRBJ2-5|.|TRBV28
TGTGCCAGCAGTTTCATCCAAGAGACCCAGTACTTC
CASSFIQETQYF